The next 19 T cell receptor beta chains were all read from a single sample in a study of blood T cells in healthy people across ages. Next came a second PCR, run for roughly 6 to 11 cycles, which used a sample-barcoded 5' primer along with a J-beta primer mix. MiXCR, applied by TCRdb to the 5' RACE reads, yields one record per CDR3 protein. The table has more than 650,000 distinct CDR3 sequences, about 24% seen once. Sequenced input: blood. These receptors came from an older man in good health.

This clonotype was seen more than once but under ten times. The rearrangement uses TRBV4-1 and TRBJ2-3; D is possibly TRBD2 (7 bases). Germline-derived CDR1 and CDR2 are MGHRA and YSYEKL. This CDR3 is built from 17 residues. V dropped 0 bases and J dropped 3 bases, with 16 bases sitting between them. The CDR3 DNA reads as TGCGCCAGCAGCCAAGATGGGGGGGGGCGGAGGACAGATACGCAGTATTTT. Translating gives CASSQDGGGRRTDTQYF.

This clonotype was seen a few times. CDR3 coding DNA: TGCAGTGCTAGAGATTCGGAGGGCGGGACTGGAGGGTTCTTC. Protein: CSARDSEGGTGGFF. The chain has TRBV20-1 and TRBJ2-1; TRBD2 might be the D (6 bases). Germline V gene data show CDR1 as DFQATT and CDR2 as SNEGSKA (reference sequence). Between the trimmed V and J ends, which lost 0 bases and 15 bases, there was a span of 21 bases. The CDR3 length is 14 residues.

This clonotype appeared many times. The chain carries TRBV20-1 and TRBJ2-3; D unresolved. Trimming took off 0 bases at V and 1 base at J, with 8 bases between the two ends. The CDR3 loop spans 14 amino acids. Germline V lookup: CDR1 DFQATT, CDR2 SNEGSKA (reference sequence). The CDR3 DNA is TGCAGTGCTAGAGATGGGCTTGGCACAGATACGCAGTATTTT. Translated, it gives CSARDGLGTDTQYF.

This clonotype appeared many times. The J gene is TRBJ2-2, the V gene TRBV3-1; no clear D gene. Germline V gene lookup returns CDR1 LGHDT and CDR2 YNNKEL (reference sequence). Between the trimmed V and J ends, which lost 4 bases and 3 bases, there was a span of 6 bases. The CDR3 covers 13 residues. The CDR3 is CASSLAYTGELFF. In nucleotides, the CDR3 is TGTGCCAGCAGCCTCGCATACACCGGGGAGCTGTTTTTT. The full variable domain, its missing parts supplied by reference TRBV3-1 and TRBJ2-2, is DTAVSQTPKYLVTQMGNDKSIKCEQNLGHDTMYWYKQDSKKFLKIMFSYNNKELIINETVPNRFSPKSPDKAHLNLHINSLELGDSAVYFCASSLAYTGELFFGEGSRLTVL.

This clonotype showed up just a few times. V is TRBV6-1 and J is TRBJ2-3; D could derive from TRBD1 or TRBD2 (5 bases each). V lost 3 bases to trimming and J lost 3 bases, with 13 bases between them. There are 15 residues in the CDR3. Germline loops: CDR1 MNHNS, CDR2 SASEGT. As DNA, the CDR3 is TGTGCCAGCAGTGACTGGGACGGTAATACAGATACGCAGTATTTT. Protein sequence: CASSDWDGNTDTQYF.

This clonotype was observed a few times. V gene TRBV6-5 combines with J gene TRBJ2-4; 13 nucleotides line up with TRBD2. After removal of 6 bases from V and 0 bases from J, the junction contained 5 bases not matched to a gene. Germline lookup yields CDR1 MNHEY and CDR2 SVGAGI. This CDR3 spans 17 amino acids. The CDR3 loop reads CASRSGTSGVAKNIQYF. The CDR3 coding sequence is TGTGCCAGCAGAAGTGGGACTAGCGGGGTAGCCAAAAACATTCAGTACTTC.

This clonotype occurred a few times. This rearrangement joins TRBV28 to TRBJ1-2, with TRBD1 identical over 7 bases. The CDR3 is 15 residues long. Germline V lookup: CDR1 MDHEN, CDR2 SYDVKM. Trimming removed 3 bases from V and 3 bases from J; junction bases left unmatched: 7. The CDR3: CASSFLFTGDYGYTF. The CDR3 nucleotides read TGTGCCAGCAGTTTCCTTTTCACAGGGGACTATGGCTACACCTTC.

The V gene is TRBV29-1, the J gene TRBJ1-4; D gene uncertain. Trimming took off 3 bases at V and 8 bases at J, with 10 bases between the two ends. Germline CDR1 is SQVTM and CDR2 is ANQGSEA. This CDR3 has 12 amino acids. CDR3 protein: CSVDDGIEKLFF. The CDR3 DNA reads as TGCAGCGTTGACGACGGAATCGAAAAACTGTTTTTT.

This clonotype has a handful of counts. The V gene is TRBV6-6, the J gene TRBJ1-4, with D tentatively TRBD1 (6 bases). The CDR3 extends over 16 amino acids. Germline CDR1 MNHNY, CDR2 SVGAGI (reference sequence). V was shortened by 2 bases and J by 0 bases, with 10 bases between the two germline ends. The CDR3 DNA sequence: TGTGCCAGCAGTTACGGGGGGGGCGCAACTAATGAAAAACTGTTTTTT. Its translation is CASSYGGGATNEKLFF.

This clonotype was recorded a few times. The chain is built from TRBV2 and TRBJ2-5; D gene unclear. The V end lost 8 bases, the J end lost 1 base, and 11 bases lay between the germline ends. Germline-derived CDR1 and CDR2 are SNHLY and FYNNEI. The CDR3 consists of 13 residues. The CDR3 DNA reads as TGTGCCAGCGAAGCCTTTACCCAAGAGACCCAGTACTTC. It translates to CASEAFTQETQYF.

This clonotype was picked up a small number of times. This chain connects TRBV28 to TRBJ1-2; D remains ambiguous. Germline V CDR1 and CDR2: MDHEN, SYDVKM. CDR3 length: 15 amino acids. With 3 bases removed from V and 3 bases from J, the gap between germline ends came to 14 bases. In DNA form, the CDR3 reads TGTGCCAGCAGTTTTTTGATGGGCTCCGACTATGGCTACACCTTC. Translation gives CASSFLMGSDYGYTF.

This clonotype turned up a few times. The chain uses TRBV6-5 and TRBJ2-3; no clear D. V was cut by 8 bases and J by 6 bases, with 12 bases left in between. CDR1 is MNHEY, CDR2 SVGAGI, per germline. CDR3 size: 12 residues. The CDR3 sequence is CASSPEWDTQYF. CDR3 DNA: TGTGCCAGCTCCCCCGAGTGGGATACGCAGTATTTT.

This chain links TRBV9 with TRBJ1-1; D gene uncertain. V lost 3 bases and J lost 5, with 17 bases in between. CDR3 size: 15 residues. CDR1 SGDLS and CDR2 YYNGEE come from the germline V gene. The CDR3 coding sequence is TGTGCCAGCAGCGCTGGAGGAAACTGGGCGACTGAAGCTTTCTTT. This translates into CASSAGGNWATEAFF.

This clonotype was seen more than once but under ten times. The chain recombines TRBV29-1 with TRBJ2-7, with D perhaps TRBD1 or TRBD2 (6 bases each). The germline gives CDR1 SQVTM, CDR2 ANQGSEA. The V end lost 6 bases, the J end lost 2 bases, and 11 bases lay between the germline ends. The CDR3 covers 12 residues. The DNA for the CDR3 is TGCAGCGTAGGAGGGGACACCTACGAGCAGTACTTC. Amino acids: CSVGGDTYEQYF.

This rearrangement joins TRBV18 to TRBJ2-1; D may be TRBD2 (5 bases). Germline values: CDR1 KGHSH, CDR2 LQKENI. The CDR3 covers 13 residues. V gave up 5 bases and J gave up 4 bases, with 9 bases separating them. The CDR3 DNA reads TGTGCCAGCTCAGCCGGGATATACAATGAGCAGTTCTTC. Translating it yields CASSAGIYNEQFF.

The V call is TRBV3-1, the J call TRBJ2-3, with TRBD1 matching over 7 bases. The V gene end was trimmed by 4 bases and the J gene end by 2 bases; junction bases not matched to a gene: 9. The germline V gene encodes CDR1 LGHDT and CDR2 YNNKEL (reference sequence). The CDR3 runs 16 residues. The CDR3 DNA sequence: TGTGCCAGCAGCCTACAGGGGTTGGTGCACACAGATACGCAGTATTTT. The encoded protein is CASSLQGLVHTDTQYF.

This clonotype came up a few times. The rearrangement joins TRBV29-1 to TRBJ2-3; 7 positions agree with TRBD1. The CDR3 consists of 13 residues. CDR1 is SQVTM, CDR2 ANQGSEA, per germline. V gave up 8 bases and J gave up 3 bases; unmatched junction bases: 8. The CDR3 loop reads CSSRQGVTDTQYF. The DNA of the CDR3 is TGCAGCTCTCGACAGGGTGTGACAGATACGCAGTATTTT.

This chain joins TRBV27 and TRBJ1-2; possible D gene TRBD1, 6 bases. Germline CDR1 is MNHEY and CDR2 is SMNVEV (reference sequence). The length of the CDR3 is 14 residues. The V end lost 3 bases, the J end lost 8 bases, and 16 bases lay between the germline ends. Here the CDR3 reads CASSFQRTGAGYTF. CDR3 DNA sequence: TGTGCCAGCAGTTTCCAAAGGACGGGGGCGGGCTACACCTTC.

There are many counts of this clonotype. The genes are TRBV11-2 and TRBJ2-4, with a possible D match to TRBD2 (6 bases). The V gene lost 4 bases and the J gene lost 5 bases, with 6 bases spanning the gap. Looked up from germline, CDR1 is SGHAT and CDR2 is FQNNGV. This CDR3 spans 12 amino acids. This CDR3 reads CASSWGENIQYF. In DNA, the CDR3 is TGTGCCAGCAGCTGGGGGGAAAACATTCAGTACTTC. Variable domain in full (rest from reference TRBV11-2 and TRBJ2-4): EAGVAQSPRYKIIEKRQSVAFWCNPISGHATLYWYQQILGQGPKLLIQFQNNGVVDDSQLPKDRFSAERLKGVDSTLKIQPAKLEDSAVYLCASSWGENIQYFGAGTRLSVL.